This TCR beta chain was sequenced for a study of T cells in localized non-small cell lung cancer. This clone was counted only a few times. Its antigen is not known. Looked up from germline, CDR1 is LNHDA and CDR2 is SQIVND (reference sequence). V lost 9 bases to trimming and J lost 2 bases; unmatched junction nucleotides: 6. The length of the CDR3 is 13 residues. Points from the study as a whole: A raised T cell density in blood coincided with lengthier overall survival. Across samples, adjacent lung featured a median roughly 50 of the top 100 tumor clones.

The protocol was immunoSEQ multiplex PCR, while the TCRdb copy is restricted to in-frame clones and leaves out a portion. The profile covers roughly 20,000 clones, with approximately 88% appearing a single time and about 2.6% taken by the ten largest. V gene TRBV19 combines with J gene TRBJ2-5, with TRBD1 matching over 7 bases. This clonotype was sampled from a man aged 40 to 69 with stage I lung adenocarcinoma. The sequences come from peripheral blood, collected before any cancer treatment. The CDR3 here is CASHRGDQETQYF. DNA of the CDR3: TGTGCCAGCCACAGGGGTGATCAAGAGACCCAGTACTTC.